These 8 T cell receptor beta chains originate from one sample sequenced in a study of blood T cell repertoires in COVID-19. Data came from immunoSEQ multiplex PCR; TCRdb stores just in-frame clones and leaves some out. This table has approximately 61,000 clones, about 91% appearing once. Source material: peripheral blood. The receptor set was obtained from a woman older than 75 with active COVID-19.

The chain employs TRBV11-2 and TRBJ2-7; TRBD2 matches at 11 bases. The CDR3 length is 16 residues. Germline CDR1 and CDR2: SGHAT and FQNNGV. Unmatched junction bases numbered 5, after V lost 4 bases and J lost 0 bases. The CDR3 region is CASSSPGLAGSYEQYF. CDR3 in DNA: TGTGCCAGCAGCTCCCCCGGACTAGCGGGCTCCTACGAGCAGTACTTC.

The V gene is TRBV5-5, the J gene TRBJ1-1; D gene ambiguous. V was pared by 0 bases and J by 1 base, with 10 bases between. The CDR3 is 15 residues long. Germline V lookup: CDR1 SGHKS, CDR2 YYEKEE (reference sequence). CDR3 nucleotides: TGTGCCAGCAGCTTGGGTTCGCACAGGAACACTGAAGCTTTCTTT. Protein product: CASSLGSHRNTEAFF.

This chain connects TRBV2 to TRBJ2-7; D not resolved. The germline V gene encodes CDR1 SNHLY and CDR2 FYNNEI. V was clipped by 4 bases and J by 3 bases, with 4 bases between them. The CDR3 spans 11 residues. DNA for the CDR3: TGTGCCAGCAGTGCCCGCTACGAGCAGTACTTC. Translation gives CASSARYEQYF. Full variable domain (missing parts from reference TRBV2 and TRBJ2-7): EPEVTQTPSHQVTQMGQEVILRCVPISNHLYFYWYRQILGQKVEFLVSFYNNEISEKSEIFDDQFSVERPDGSNFTLKIRSTKLEDSAMYFCASSARYEQYFGPGTRLTVT.

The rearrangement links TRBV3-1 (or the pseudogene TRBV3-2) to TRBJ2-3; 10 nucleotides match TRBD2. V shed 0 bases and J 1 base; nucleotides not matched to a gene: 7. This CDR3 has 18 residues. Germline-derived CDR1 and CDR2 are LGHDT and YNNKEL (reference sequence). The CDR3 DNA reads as TGTGCCAGCAGCCAAGACGCGCGCCTAGCGGGGGGCACAGATACGCAGTATTTT. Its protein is CASSQDARLAGGTDTQYF.

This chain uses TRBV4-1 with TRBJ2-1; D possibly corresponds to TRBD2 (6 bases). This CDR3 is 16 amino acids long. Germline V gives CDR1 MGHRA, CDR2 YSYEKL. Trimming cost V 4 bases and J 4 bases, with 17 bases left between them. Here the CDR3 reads CASSPQDTGTYNEQFF. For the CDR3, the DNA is TGCGCCAGCAGCCCCCAGGATACTGGGACTTACAATGAGCAGTTCTTC.

The CDR3 sequence: CASSYLAGDNEQFF. CDR3 nucleotides: TGTGCCAGCAGCTACCTAGCGGGGGACAATGAGCAGTTCTTC. This rearrangement joins TRBV2 to TRBJ2-1; TRBD2 matches at 10 bases. CDR1 is SNHLY and CDR2 is FYNNEI in the germline V gene. Trimming took 6 bases from V and 5 from J; bases not matched to a gene: 4. The CDR3 is made up of 14 amino acids.

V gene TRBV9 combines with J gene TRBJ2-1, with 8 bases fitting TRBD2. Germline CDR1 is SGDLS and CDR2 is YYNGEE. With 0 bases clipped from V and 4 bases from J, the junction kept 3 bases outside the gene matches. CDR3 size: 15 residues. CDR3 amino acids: CASSVGGGTYNEQFF. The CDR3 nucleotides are TGTGCCAGCAGCGTAGGCGGGGGGACTTACAATGAGCAGTTCTTC.

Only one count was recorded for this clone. The CDR3 loop is CASSPQDSEAFF. In nucleotides, the CDR3 is TGTGCCAGCTCACCACAGGACTCTGAAGCTTTCTTT. The chain couples TRBV18 to TRBJ1-1; unclear D gene. Per germline, CDR1 KGHSH and CDR2 LQKENI. Trimming removed 1 base from V and 6 bases from J, with 6 bases in between. The CDR3 has 12 residues.